This note documents a single T cell receptor (beta chain) sequence. Its specificity is unknown. These data belong to a study of cytomegalovirus exposure and HLA in healthy donors. General observations from the study: In a later analysis, V- and J-gene trimming of beta chains associated with a DCLRE1C missense variant, replicated independently. Cytomegalovirus status was reportedly diagnosed by the classifier with high sensitivity and specificity. Most CMV-associated TCR beta chains were later found to appear HLA-restricted. For most TCR beta V segments, an earlier analysis put the productive rate at about 87% or about 30% of the time.

CDR3 size: 14 residues. CDR1 SGHDT and CDR2 YYEEEE come from the germline V gene. V lost 0 bases and J lost 4; bases outside the gene matches: 3. It was with 60 Vbeta and 13 Jbeta primers that the PCR ran. This table comes from immunoSEQ multiplex PCR, and its TCRdb copy is limited to in-frame clones, with some not included. There are about 170,000 clones in the sample; approximately 75% occur only once, and about 1.6% lies in the top ten. The sequence was obtained from a girl aged 5 to 17 in good health and CMV-seronegative. Specimen: PBMCs. V is TRBV5-6 and J is TRBJ1-1, with 7 positions matching TRBD1. CDR3 residues: CASSLGQGPTEAFF. The CDR3 bases are TGTGCCAGCAGCTTGGGACAGGGCCCCACTGAAGCTTTCTTT.